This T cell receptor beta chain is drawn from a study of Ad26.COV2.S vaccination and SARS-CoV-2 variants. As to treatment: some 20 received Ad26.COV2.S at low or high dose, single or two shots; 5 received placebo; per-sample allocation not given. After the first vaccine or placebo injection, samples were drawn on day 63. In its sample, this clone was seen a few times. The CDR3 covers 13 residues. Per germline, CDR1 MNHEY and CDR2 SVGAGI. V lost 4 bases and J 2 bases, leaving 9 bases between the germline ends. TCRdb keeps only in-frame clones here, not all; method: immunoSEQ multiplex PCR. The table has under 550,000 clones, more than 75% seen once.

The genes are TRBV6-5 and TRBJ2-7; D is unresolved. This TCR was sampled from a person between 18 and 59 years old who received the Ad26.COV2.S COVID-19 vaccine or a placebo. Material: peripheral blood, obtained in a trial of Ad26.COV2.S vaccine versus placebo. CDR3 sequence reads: CASSSLVAYEQYF. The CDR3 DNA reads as TGTGCCAGCAGTTCCCTGGTTGCCTACGAGCAGTACTTC.